The present T cell receptor (beta chain) was sequenced within a study of glioma-infiltrating T cells after dendritic cell vaccination (dated by TCRdb to 2015 to 2016). Study-wide context: The cohort included some 15 glioblastoma patients drawn from Phase I and II dendritic cell vaccination trials, of whom 9 were newly diagnosed and 6 had recurrent disease. Each patient was given three intradermal dendritic cell vaccine injections, spaced two weeks apart, in the arm below the axilla. To make the vaccine, monocyte-derived dendritic cells were cultured for seven to eight days with IL-4 and GM-CSF and then pulsed overnight with autologous tumor lysate. In glioblastoma patients vaccinated with dendritic cells, deep sequencing of TCR beta CDR3 regions served to measure tumor-infiltrating lymphocyte content and to compare repertoires between tumor and blood. Between the early 2000s and the early 2010s, the patients were given dendritic cell vaccination pulsed with autologous tumor lysate. Survival after dendritic cell vaccination was correlated with TCR sequencing metrics such as TIL content and the overlap between tumor and blood repertoires.

Selection of patients required sufficient residual fresh-frozen tumor tissue and over two years of available survival data. None of the glioblastoma patients carried an isocitrate dehydrogenase mutation, although molecular status otherwise varied. PBMC were collected before vaccination, two weeks after the third vaccination, and at tumor progression if progression occurred. Genomic DNA was extracted with the Qiagen DNeasy Blood extraction Kit. The immunoSEQ assay amplified TCRB CDR3 regions from around 2 micrograms of genomic DNA, or from all available DNA when less than that amount was available. For multiplex PCR, 60 forward primers for TCR V beta segments and 13 reverse primers for J beta segments were used. To estimate reads per starting template, synthetic control templates were spiked into each sample at limiting dilution. Sequencing produced 87 bp reads on the Illumina HiSeq System. As for the authors' bioinformatics: To remove PCR and sequencing errors, closely related sequences were merged with a nearest neighbor algorithm. TCR overlap was defined as the percentage of unique tumor TCR beta sequences that were also present in the same patient's peripheral blood. Drawn from immuneACCESS, this table holds only the in-frame rearrangements with V and J called that TCRdb kept. Clones are partly lost; checked studies trace under half to an unresolved V gene and leave the rest unexplained. The D gene and trimming were derived from the DNA, and the V and J assignments and clone size from that table. The sample table contains around 100,000 clones; only one count was recorded for roughly 79% of them. The top ten constitute more than 10% of the sample.

Here is what the overall study found, with its caveats: TCR clonality showed no direct relationship with survival, which suggests that a diverse polyclonal response may be important. The cohort was small and heterogeneous, few patients had complete blood and tumor sets, and even fewer had initial-recurrent tumor pairs. After dendritic cell vaccination, a higher estimated pretreatment TIL content predicted longer time to progression and longer overall survival. The three-group TCR overlap response model was characterized as speculative, and prospective validation of the model was stated to be required.

The CDR3 covers 19 residues, taking in both the cysteine and the phenylalanine. This entry keeps only the CDR3 DNA: 57 bases, framed from base 1. V loses 0 bases at its end and J loses 0 bases; junction bases beyond the gene matches: 6. In the germline V gene (reference sequence), CDR1 corresponds to SGHNT and CDR2 to YYREEE. A word on this clone: Its antigen remains undetermined. No quality values exist for individual bases; no much larger clone is one base distant.

In this chain, TRBV5-4 is recombined with TRBJ2-2, with 12 middle bases fitting TRBD2. The origin of this receptor is a human donor with glioblastoma. Sequences were derived from blood, sampled before dendritic cell vaccination. The CDR3 in this case is CASSLGPSGGATNTGELFF. The DNA sequence is as follows: TGTGCCAGCAGCTTGGGGCCTAGCGGGGGGGCCACGAACACCGGGGAGCTGTTTTTT.